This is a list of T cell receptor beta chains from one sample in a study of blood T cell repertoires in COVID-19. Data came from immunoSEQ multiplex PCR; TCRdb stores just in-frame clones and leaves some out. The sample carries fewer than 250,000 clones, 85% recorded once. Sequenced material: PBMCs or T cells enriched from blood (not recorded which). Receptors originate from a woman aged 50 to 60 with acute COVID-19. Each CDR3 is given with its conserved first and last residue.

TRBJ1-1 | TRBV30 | CAWSVGVVGTEAFF
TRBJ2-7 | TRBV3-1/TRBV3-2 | CASSFGLAGGTYEQYF
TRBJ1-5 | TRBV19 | CASNIYSNQPQHF
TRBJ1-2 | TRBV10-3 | CAISADRGPGGYTF
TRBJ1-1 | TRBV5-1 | CASSLSGMATEAFF
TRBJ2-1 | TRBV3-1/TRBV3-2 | CASSHRDRSSYNEQFF
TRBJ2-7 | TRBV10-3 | CAISEPPRQGVYEQYF
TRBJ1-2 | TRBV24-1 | CATSERQGGGYTF
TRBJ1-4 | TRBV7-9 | CASSWTGAINEKLFF
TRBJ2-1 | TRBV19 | CASGHIEQFF
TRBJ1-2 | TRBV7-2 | CASRPGGGAYGYTF
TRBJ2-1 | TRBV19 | CASSIDETGVTNEQFF
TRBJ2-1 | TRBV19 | CASSTQGSSYNEQFF
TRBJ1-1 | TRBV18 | CASSERRVQNTEAFF
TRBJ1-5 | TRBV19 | CASSSRTGQQPQHF
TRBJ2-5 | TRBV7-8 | CASSLGVTMRETQYF
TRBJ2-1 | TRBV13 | CASSPREGGSYNEQFF
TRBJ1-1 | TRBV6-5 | CASSYGAGNTEAFF
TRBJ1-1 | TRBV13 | CASSLWATTEAFF
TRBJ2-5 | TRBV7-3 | CASSQGTGMWETQYF
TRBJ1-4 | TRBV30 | CAWSSTGGAGEKLFF
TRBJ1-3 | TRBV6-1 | CASSEEDRGLAGNTIYF
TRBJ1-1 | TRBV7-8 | CASSPRENTEAFF
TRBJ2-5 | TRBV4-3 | CASSQSPVGGGETQYF
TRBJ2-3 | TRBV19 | CASSITSGGFTDTQYF
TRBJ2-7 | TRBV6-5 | CASSLTGTGAYEQYF
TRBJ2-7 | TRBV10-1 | CASSERTGENEQYF
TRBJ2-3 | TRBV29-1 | CSVVYEPRSTDTQYF
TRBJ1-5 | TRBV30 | CAWDRGSNQPQHF
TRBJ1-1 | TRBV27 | CASKRTENTEAFF
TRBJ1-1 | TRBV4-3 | CASSQGQGARAEAFF
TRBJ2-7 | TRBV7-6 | CASTAGQAYEQYF
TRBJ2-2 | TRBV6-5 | CASNRERELFF
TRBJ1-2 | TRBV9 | CASSVGMSENYGYTF
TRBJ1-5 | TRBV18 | CASSPQQDQPQHF
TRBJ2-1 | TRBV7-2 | CASSLALAGYNEQFF
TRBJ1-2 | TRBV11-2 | CASSLVAGESGYTF
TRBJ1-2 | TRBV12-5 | CASGFGQGFSGYTF
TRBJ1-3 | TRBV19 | CASTTHQGGNTIYF
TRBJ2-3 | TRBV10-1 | CASSERVTTDTDTQYF
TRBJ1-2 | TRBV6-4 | CASSEQWPANYGYTF
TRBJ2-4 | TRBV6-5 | CASSYARQTDIQYF
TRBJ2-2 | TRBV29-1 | CSVPKRGGTGELFF
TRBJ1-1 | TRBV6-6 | CASSSEPRTEAFF
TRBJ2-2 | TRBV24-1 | CATSDRTGGNTGELFF